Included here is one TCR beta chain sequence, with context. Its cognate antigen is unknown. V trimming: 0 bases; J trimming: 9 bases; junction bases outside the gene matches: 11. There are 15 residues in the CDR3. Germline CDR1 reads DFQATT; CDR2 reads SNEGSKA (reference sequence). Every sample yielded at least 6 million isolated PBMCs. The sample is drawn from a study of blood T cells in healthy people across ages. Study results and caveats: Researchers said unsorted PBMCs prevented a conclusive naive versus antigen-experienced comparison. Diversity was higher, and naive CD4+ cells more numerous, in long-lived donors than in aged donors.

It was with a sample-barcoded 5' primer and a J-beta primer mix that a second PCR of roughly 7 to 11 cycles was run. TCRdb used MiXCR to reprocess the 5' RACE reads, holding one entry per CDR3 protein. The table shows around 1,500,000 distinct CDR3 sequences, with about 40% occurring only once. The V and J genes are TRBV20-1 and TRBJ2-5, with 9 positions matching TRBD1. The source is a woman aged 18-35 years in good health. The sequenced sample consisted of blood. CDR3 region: CSAREGNDRGVAQYF. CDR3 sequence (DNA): TGCAGTGCTAGAGAAGGGAACGACAGGGGGGTGGCCCAGTACTTC.